This T cell receptor (beta chain) was found in a study of cytomegalovirus exposure and HLA in healthy donors. Study-wide points: Analysis performed later found under 20,000 TCR beta sequences associated with HLA alleles at 0.05 false discovery rate. Generally TCR sequences proved uncommon, though certain public TCRs appeared in numerous donors. Within the data, a cluster of highly shared sequence variants was likely a sequencing artifact.

The CDR3 covers 15 residues. Germline CDR1 is MNHEY and CDR2 is SMNVEV (reference sequence). The J segment lost 4 bases and the V segment lost 3 bases, leaving 3 bases of the junction unmatched. Vbeta (60) and Jbeta (13) primers were used in the PCR. Clones were read by immunoSEQ multiplex PCR, and TCRdb kept only the in-frame ones, dropping some. The data hold 140,000 or so clones, with over 75% observed a single time. On this clone: Its specificity is unknown.

The source material was PBMCs. The V and J genes are TRBV27 and TRBJ2-3; 11 bases fit TRBD2. This clonotype originated in a woman aged 30 to 39 in good health and CMV-seronegative. The CDR3 region is CASSFRLAGPDTQYF. The CDR3 DNA reads as TGTGCCAGCAGTTTCAGACTAGCGGGACCAGATACGCAGTATTTT.